The TCR beta chain under discussion was sequenced for a study of identical twins (dated by TCRdb to about 2016). Background for the entire study: The study deep-sequenced TCR alpha and beta repertoires from monozygotic twins, unrelated adults of various ages and cord blood to test whether fetal clonotypes persist. Replicate twin experiments were performed at different times using different library preparation protocols to rule out contamination. Paper-wide results and their limitations: Invariant T cells such as MAIT and iNKT could partly confound zero-insertion analyses, though diverse VJ usage argued against this for most clonotypes. Compared with coincidental sharing between unrelated individuals, out-of-frame TCR alpha sequences shared between twins showed an excess of sequences with low generation probability. Fewer insertions were carried by abundant cord blood beta clonotypes, a similar but weaker trend appeared in young adult naive repertoires, and no such trend appeared in memory repertoires. In beta out-of-frame sequences, excess twin sharing was weaker, because having fewer shared sequences lowered the signal-to-noise ratio. Conclusions relied on cross-sectional statistical analysis, since the same donors could not be followed over many years. Recombination models systematically underestimated out-of-frame TCR alpha sharing in monozygotic twins but agreed with sharing between unrelated individuals.

The method was 5' RACE. TCRdb lists the instrument as Illumina HiSeq 2000. Template switching added a universal primer binding site, and the final cDNA carried a unique molecular identifier that allowed TCR cDNA molecules to be counted accurately. First-strand cDNA for TCR alpha and beta chains was synthesized from specific primers in the conserved constant-segment region. Each cDNA library was double barcoded, with a SMART-Mk sample barcode plus Illumina barcodes, to control for contamination. TruSeq adapter sequences and Illumina sample barcodes were added in two successive PCR steps. TCR alpha and beta cDNA libraries were sequenced on the Illumina HiSeq platform with custom primers. The authors processed their data as follows. Raw reads were processed with MiGEC to extract unique molecular identifiers, and MiXCR was used to determine CDR3 positions. Recombination models were inferred per individual with the repgenHMM and IGoR tools using an EM algorithm. The tcR package in R was used for shared clonotype analysis, with sharing normalized by the product of cloneset sizes. To study raw recombination free of thymic and clonal selection effects, out-of-frame nonproductive sequences were analyzed. The public sequencing data were trimmed at Q25 with fastp and processed into clonotypes with MiXCR by TCRdb, which kept only in-frame beta chains. Rows are unified per CDR3 protein, each entry keeping the most common DNA and genes. In this record, the V and J calls reflect TCRdb's handling and not the investigators' own analysis. Across this sample there are about 720,000 distinct CDR3 sequences, with 18% seen only once. Around 13% of the sample is in the top ten clones.

For CDR1 and CDR2, the germline V gene (reference sequence) lists DFQATT and SNEGSKA. A distance of 7 bases separates the germline ends of V and J, which lose 6 bases and 3 bases respectively. The CDR3 runs 11 residues from the cysteine to the phenylalanine. Only CDR3 DNA remains: 33 bases, in frame from the first base. This clonotype was detected a few times. There is no known antigen for this receptor. Within one base of it there is no much larger clone, and no base qualities were kept. Every donor was a healthy Caucasian. The twin cohort comprised three pairs of female monozygotic twins, all aged about 18 to 30 years. Peripheral blood mononuclear cells were used as the source from which RNA for TCR libraries was isolated. The same sample was also studied in work on T cells expressing NK-cell markers. The other study reports the following: Roughly 8 donors provided sorted CD3+CD56+NKG2C+, CD3+CD56+NKG2C- and CD3+CD56-NKG2C+ T-cell subsets, whose TCR beta-chain repertoires were profiled. Of the eight sequenced donors, seven were found to be HCMV-seropositive and one was found to be HCMV-seronegative. To restrict sorting to alphabetaTCR-expressing T cells, an anti-gammadeltaTCR antibody was added in several experiments. For five or six donors, the dominant CD3+CD56+NKG2C+ clonotypes were among the top 10 CD8+ clonotypes and accounted for roughly 1.0-7.5% of CD8+ T cells. Those dominant clonotypes were again the most abundant among CD3+CD56-NKG2C+ cells in a handful of donors, at about 25-60.1%. It remained unclear whether the expanded NKG2C-expressing T cell clones were specific for HCMV antigens. The study sequenced eight donors, all healthy volunteers chosen at random: three men and five women. To determine HCMV serostatus, a commercial ELISA kit was used to detect HCMV-specific IgG in serum. Bulk peripheral blood T-cell repertoires were additionally sequenced from unsorted PBMC for over 5 donors. Reads were demultiplexed and grouped by UMI with MIGEC, and clonotypes were assembled and quantified with MiTCR. Only TCR cDNA sequences supported by at least two reads were kept to exclude erroneous sequences. The tcR package was used for downstream repertoire analysis, and clonotypes were matched across fractions by CDR3 nucleotide sequence plus V segment. VDJmatch was used to annotate antigen specificity against VDJdb, with one amino acid substitution allowed in CDR3.

The V and J genes are TRBV20-1 and TRBJ2-3, with the D gene uncertain. The TCR comes from a woman aged 18-29 years in good health. Sequencing input: PBMCs. The CDR3 protein sequence reads: CSAPVTDTQYF. The DNA sequence is as follows: TGCAGTGCCCCGGTGACAGATACGCAGTATTTT.